This record concerns one T cell receptor (beta chain) sequence. The target of this receptor is not known. No base-level quality is on record; no much larger clone is a single base apart. These data originate in a study of blood T cell repertoires in COVID-19 (dated by TCRdb to the early 2020s). Context from the whole study: Samples covering the acute and convalescent phases of COVID-19 were provided by collaborators in the United States, Italy and Spain. The repertoires were released in a freely available public database intended as a resource for research on the immune response to SARS-CoV-2. Where available, HLA class I and class II types were taken from metadata supplied by the sample provider and were not determined by assay-based typing. The prospective study material was composed of cDNA or gDNA derived from T cells, B-cell-depleted T cells, or PBMCs. Samples came from the ongoing ImmuneRACE study (first 160 participants) plus 1,254 subjects from 6 global collaborators. Deeply sampled blood TCRbeta repertoires from subjects exposed to, actively infected with, or recovered from COVID-19 were included in the dataset. The sample metadata nearly always contained a de-identified subject ID, COVID-19 status, age in years and sex.

Broad study findings and their caveats: The quantity of clinical and demographic metadata differed by source and by participant and was supplied without curation.

TCRbeta CDR3 regions were amplified from genomic DNA by means of the immunoSEQ Assay, a bias-controlled multiplex PCR. In the authors' own workflow: Within the assay, amplification of reference gene primers was used to estimate how many nucleated cells each sample contained. To quantify the absolute abundance of each unique TCRbeta CDR3 rearrangement, sequence reads were collapsed and filtered. For each sample, productive Simpson clonality was calculated as the square root of Simpson's diversity index over productive rearrangements. TCRdb took over this immuneACCESS table, retaining in-frame rearrangements with V and J assigned. Such tables are incomplete; in checked studies, under half of the missing clones stem from an unresolved V gene, and the remainder is unexplained. The V and J calls and the clone size are those of that table, but D and trimming were determined from the DNA. This sample holds hundreds of thousands of clones; around four fifths were observed only once. Of the sample, around 18% falls within the top ten clones.

Collaborating institutions collected whole blood in K2EDTA tubes following their own protocols. For TCRbeta analysis, collaborators shipped samples as frozen whole blood, isolated PBMCs, or DNA extracted from either of those sample types. CDR1 SGHDT and CDR2 YYEEEE were looked up in the germline V gene. From its cysteine to its phenylalanine, the CDR3 spans 16 amino acids. Only CDR3 DNA is held: 48 bases, read in frame from base 1. Trimmed from V: 0 bases; trimmed from J: 5 bases; junction bases lacking a gene match: 10. The sequencing sample was made of peripheral blood. The rearrangement joined TRBV5-6 to TRBJ2-7; TRBD2 fits 8 bases in the junction. The sequence was obtained from an elderly woman with active or convalescent COVID-19. The nucleotide sequence reads TGTGCCAGCAGCTTGGCGAGGGCGGGGGGTACGGACGAGCAGTACTTC. This is translated as CASSLARAGGTDEQYF.